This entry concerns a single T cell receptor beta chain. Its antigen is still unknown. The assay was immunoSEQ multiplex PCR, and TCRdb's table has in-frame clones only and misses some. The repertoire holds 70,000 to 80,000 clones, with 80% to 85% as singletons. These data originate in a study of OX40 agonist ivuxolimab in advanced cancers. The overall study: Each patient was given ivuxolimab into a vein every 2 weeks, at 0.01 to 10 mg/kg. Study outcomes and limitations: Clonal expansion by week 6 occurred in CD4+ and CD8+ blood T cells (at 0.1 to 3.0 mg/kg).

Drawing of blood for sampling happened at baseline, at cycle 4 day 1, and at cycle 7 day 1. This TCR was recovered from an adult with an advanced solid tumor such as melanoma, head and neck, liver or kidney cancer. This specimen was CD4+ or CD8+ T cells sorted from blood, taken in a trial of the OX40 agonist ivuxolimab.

The CDR3 region is CASSGWRLAYNEQFF. The CDR3 nucleotides read TGTGCCAGCAGTGGGTGGCGGCTAGCCTACAATGAGCAGTTCTTC. The chain carries TRBV2 and TRBJ2-1; D not certain. Trimming removed 4 bases from V and 2 bases from J, with 12 bases in between. This CDR3 region has 15 residues. Germline V gene sequence: CDR1 SNHLY, CDR2 FYNNEI.